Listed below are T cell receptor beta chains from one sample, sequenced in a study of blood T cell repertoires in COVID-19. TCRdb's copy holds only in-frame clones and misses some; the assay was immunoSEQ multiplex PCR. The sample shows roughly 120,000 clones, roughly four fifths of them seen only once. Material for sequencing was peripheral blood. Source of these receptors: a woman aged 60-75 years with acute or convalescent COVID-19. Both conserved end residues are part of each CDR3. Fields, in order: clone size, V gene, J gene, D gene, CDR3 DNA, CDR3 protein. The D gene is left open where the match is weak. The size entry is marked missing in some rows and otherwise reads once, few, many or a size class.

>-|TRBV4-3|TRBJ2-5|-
TGCGCCAGCAGCCAAGATGGACAGAGAGGGGAGACCCAGTACTTC
CASSQDGQRGETQYF
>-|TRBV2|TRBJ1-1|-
TGTGCCACCGCCCCAGTAGGGGTCACTGAAGCTTTCTTT
CATAPVGVTEAFF
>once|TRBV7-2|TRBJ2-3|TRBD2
TGTGCCAGCAGCTCACTAGCGGGGGCCCCAGATACGCAGTATTTT
CASSSLAGAPDTQYF
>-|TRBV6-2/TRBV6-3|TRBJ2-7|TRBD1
TGTGCCAGCAGTTACGGGACAGGGGGAAGCTCCTACGAGCAGTACTTC
CASSYGTGGSSYEQYF
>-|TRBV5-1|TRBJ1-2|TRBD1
TGCGCCAGCAGCTTGGCGGGACAGATCTATGGCTACACCTTC
CASSLAGQIYGYTF
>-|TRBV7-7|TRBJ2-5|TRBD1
TGTGCCAGCAGCCCTCGGACAGGGGTGGAGACCCAGTACTTC
CASSPRTGVETQYF
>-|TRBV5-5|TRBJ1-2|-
TGTGCCAGCAGCTTAGGGGGGGCGGCTAACTATGGCTACACCTTC
CASSLGGAANYGYTF
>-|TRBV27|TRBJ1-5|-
TGTGCCAACCGGGGGAGGAGGCCCCAGCATTTT
CANRGRRPQHF
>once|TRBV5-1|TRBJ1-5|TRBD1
TGCGCCAGCAGCCCACAGGGGTTCGGCAATCAGCCCCAGCATTTT
CASSPQGFGNQPQHF
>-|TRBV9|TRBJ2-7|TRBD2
TGTGCCAGCAGCGTAGATCTAGCGGGGACCTACGAGCAGTACTTC
CASSVDLAGTYEQYF
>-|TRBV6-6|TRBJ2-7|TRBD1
TGTGCCAGCAGTCCAGTGACAGGGGGAGAGCAGTACTTC
CASSPVTGGEQYF
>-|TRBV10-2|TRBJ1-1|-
TGCGCCAGCAGTGAGTCGACTCCGAAGGACACTGAAGCTTTCTTT
CASSESTPKDTEAFF
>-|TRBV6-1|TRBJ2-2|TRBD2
TGTGCCAGCAGTGAAGAGGCCGGGGGGACCGGGGAGCTGTTTTTT
CASSEEAGGTGELFF
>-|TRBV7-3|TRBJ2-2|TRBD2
TGTGCCAGCAGCCTGACTAGCGGGGCGAACACCGGGGAGCTGTTTTTT
CASSLTSGANTGELFF
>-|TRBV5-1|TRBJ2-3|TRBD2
TGCGCCAGCAGCTTGGTTGGGACTAGTCCAGATACGCAGTATTTT
CASSLVGTSPDTQYF
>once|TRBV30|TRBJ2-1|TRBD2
TGTGCCTGGGACTTAGGGACTAGTGACAATGAGCAGTTCTTC
CAWDLGTSDNEQFF
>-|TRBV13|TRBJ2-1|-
TGTGCCAGCAGCTCCATACAGAATGAGCAGTTCTTC
CASSSIQNEQFF
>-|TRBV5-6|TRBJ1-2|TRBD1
TGTGCCAGCAGCTTGGAAGCCCTAGGGACAGGGACTGGCTACACCTTC
CASSLEALGTGTGYTF
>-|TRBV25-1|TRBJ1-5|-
TGTGCCAGCCGAGAGGAGAATCAGCCCCAGCATTTT
CASREENQPQHF
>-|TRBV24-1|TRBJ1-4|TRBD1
TGTGCCACCAACCTTGGGACAGGACCAAAGGCAACTAATGAAAAACTGTTTTTT
CATNLGTGPKATNEKLFF
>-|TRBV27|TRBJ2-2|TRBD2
TGTGCCAGTCGTGCCCCGGGACTAGCACCCACCGGGGAGCTGTTTTTT
CASRAPGLAPTGELFF
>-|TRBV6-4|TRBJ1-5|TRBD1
TGTGCCAGCAGCCCTGACAGGGGTCAGCCCCAGCATTTT
CASSPDRGQPQHF
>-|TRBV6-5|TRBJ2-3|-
TGTGCCAGCAGGCCCTCACGGGGTAGCACAGATACGCAGTATTTT
CASRPSRGSTDTQYF
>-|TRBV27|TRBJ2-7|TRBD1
TGTGCCAGCAGACCGGGACAGGGGGCCATCTACGAGCAGTACTTC
CASRPGQGAIYEQYF
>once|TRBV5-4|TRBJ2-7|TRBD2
TGTGCCAGCAGCCCCGGGACTAGCGGGGGGGAGGCCTACGAGCAGTACTTC
CASSPGTSGGEAYEQYF
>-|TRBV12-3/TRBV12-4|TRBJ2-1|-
TGTGCCAGCAGCCCGGGGTATGCACATGAGCAGTTCTTC
CASSPGYAHEQFF
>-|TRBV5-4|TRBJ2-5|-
TGTGCCAGCAGCTCCCGTTCAGACGGAGGAGAGACCCAGTACTTC
CASSSRSDGGETQYF
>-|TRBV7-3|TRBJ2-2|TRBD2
TGTGCCAGCAGCTCTCCGACTAGCGGGACCGGGGAGCTGTTTTTT
CASSSPTSGTGELFF
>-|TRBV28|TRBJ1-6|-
TGTGCCAGCAGTTTATCCCCGGAGCGGTCACCCCTCCACTTT
CASSLSPERSPLHF